Listed below are T cell receptor beta chains from one sample, sequenced in a study of CD4 and CD8 cells across lung adenocarcinoma regions. Using its own MiXCR run on the PCR reads, TCRdb lists one record per CDR3 protein. The sample has approximately 4,200 distinct CDR3 sequences, 52% seen once. Material: CD4+ T cells from the center of a lung tumor. These receptors all stem from a female donor with lung adenocarcinoma. The CD4 and CD8 labels of this study may be unreliable. The CDR3 runs from the conserved cysteine through the conserved F or W. Fields, in order: V gene, J gene, CDR3 protein.

v_call: TRBV6-1; j_call: TRBJ2-4; cdr3_aa: CASRQTLAKNIQYF
v_call: TRBV4-2; j_call: TRBJ2-1; cdr3_aa: CASSPGSAEVRSEQFF
v_call: TRBV3-1; j_call: TRBJ2-1; cdr3_aa: CASSIAGGGNEQFF
v_call: TRBV27; j_call: TRBJ1-6; cdr3_aa: CASTGVYNSPLHF
v_call: TRBV7-6; j_call: TRBJ2-5; cdr3_aa: CASSPPFGRGEGETQYF
v_call: TRBV4-2; j_call: TRBJ2-1; cdr3_aa: CASSQSQNNEQFF
v_call: TRBV6-5; j_call: TRBJ2-1; cdr3_aa: CASSSIAVGEQFF
v_call: TRBV4-2; j_call: TRBJ1-2; cdr3_aa: CASSQDQGGPGYTF
v_call: TRBV6-1; j_call: TRBJ2-3; cdr3_aa: CASRTRGTEDTQYF
v_call: TRBV27; j_call: TRBJ2-2; cdr3_aa: CASSLLTGVTGELFF
v_call: TRBV4-2; j_call: TRBJ2-3; cdr3_aa: CASSQEQTAGGGGADGGTQYF
v_call: TRBV4-1; j_call: -; cdr3_aa: CASSLNRLAEETQYF
v_call: TRBV4-1; j_call: -; cdr3_aa: CASSQDFRSPSTGELFF
v_call: TRBV7-6; j_call: TRBJ2-5; cdr3_aa: CASSLVGGEQETQYF
v_call: TRBV6-5; j_call: TRBJ1-1; cdr3_aa: CASSYRGYLNTEAFF
v_call: TRBV7-6; j_call: -; cdr3_aa: CASSLGRTGSSKNIQYF
v_call: TRBV23-1; j_call: TRBJ2-4; cdr3_aa: CAGDWRGGKDTQYF
v_call: TRBV10-1; j_call: TRBJ2-1; cdr3_aa: CASSLGTGSQFF
v_call: TRBV27; j_call: TRBJ2-1; cdr3_aa: CASSPGGTGAYNEQFF
v_call: TRBV7-2; j_call: TRBJ1-5; cdr3_aa: CASSLLSNQPQHF
v_call: TRBV6-8; j_call: TRBJ2-3; cdr3_aa: CACKRTGTTGQDTQYF
v_call: TRBV6-1; j_call: TRBJ2-1; cdr3_aa: CATRPGGNEQFF
v_call: TRBV5-3; j_call: TRBJ1-2; cdr3_aa: CARSYDEDPAEGGYTF
v_call: TRBV6-1; j_call: -; cdr3_aa: CASSPSGLGSYEQYF
v_call: TRBV6-5; j_call: TRBJ2-3; cdr3_aa: CASSYSIAGRADTQYF
v_call: TRBV28; j_call: TRBJ2-4; cdr3_aa: CASRSAKNIQYF
v_call: TRBV7-8; j_call: TRBJ2-1; cdr3_aa: CASSLVPGRYNEQFF
v_call: TRBV27; j_call: TRBJ2-1; cdr3_aa: CASSSGRLAGENEQFF
v_call: TRBV7-6; j_call: -; cdr3_aa: CASSFNRAIQETQYF
v_call: TRBV11-2; j_call: -; cdr3_aa: CASSLSAGQGFGAQYF
v_call: TRBV6-1; j_call: TRBJ1-2; cdr3_aa: CASSRGPGTSNYGYTF
v_call: TRBV6-1; j_call: TRBJ2-3; cdr3_aa: CARGLRGKNTQYF
v_call: TRBV6-1; j_call: TRBJ2-3; cdr3_aa: CACRMRAVNTQYF
v_call: TRBV10-2; j_call: TRBJ2-5; cdr3_aa: CAALGAGDKETQYF
v_call: TRBV27; j_call: -; cdr3_aa: CASRGLGARDQDTQYF
v_call: TRBV7-6; j_call: TRBJ2-3; cdr3_aa: CASSPMGDTQYF
v_call: TRBV27; j_call: TRBJ1-2; cdr3_aa: CASSVRLGLWDGYTF
v_call: TRBV6-1; j_call: -; cdr3_aa: CASSPGAGVAETQYF
v_call: TRBV6-1; j_call: TRBJ2-1; cdr3_aa: CASRLAGLHNEQFF
v_call: TRBV4-1; j_call: TRBJ2-5; cdr3_aa: CASSQGVQRQETQYF
v_call: TRBV20-1; j_call: TRBJ2-5; cdr3_aa: CSAERLWASGGGAKETQYF
v_call: TRBV20-1; j_call: TRBJ1-4; cdr3_aa: CSAAPSLNEKLFF
v_call: TRBV4-1; j_call: TRBJ2-3; cdr3_aa: CASSRYAPSTDTQYF
v_call: TRBV4-1; j_call: TRBJ2-3; cdr3_aa: CASSEAGGSKDTQYF
v_call: TRBV27; j_call: TRBJ2-3; cdr3_aa: CASSLSRGVRITQYF